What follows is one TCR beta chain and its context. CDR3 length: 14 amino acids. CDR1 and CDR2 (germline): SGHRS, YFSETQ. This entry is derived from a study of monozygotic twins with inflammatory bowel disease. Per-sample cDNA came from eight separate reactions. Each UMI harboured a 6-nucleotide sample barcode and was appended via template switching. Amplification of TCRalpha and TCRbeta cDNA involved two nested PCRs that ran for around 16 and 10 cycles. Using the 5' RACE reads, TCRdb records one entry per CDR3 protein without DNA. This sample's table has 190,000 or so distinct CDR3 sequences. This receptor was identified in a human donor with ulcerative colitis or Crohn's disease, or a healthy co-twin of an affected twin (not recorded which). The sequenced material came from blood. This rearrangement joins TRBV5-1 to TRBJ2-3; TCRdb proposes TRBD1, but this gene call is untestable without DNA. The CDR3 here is CASSLGPITDTQYF.